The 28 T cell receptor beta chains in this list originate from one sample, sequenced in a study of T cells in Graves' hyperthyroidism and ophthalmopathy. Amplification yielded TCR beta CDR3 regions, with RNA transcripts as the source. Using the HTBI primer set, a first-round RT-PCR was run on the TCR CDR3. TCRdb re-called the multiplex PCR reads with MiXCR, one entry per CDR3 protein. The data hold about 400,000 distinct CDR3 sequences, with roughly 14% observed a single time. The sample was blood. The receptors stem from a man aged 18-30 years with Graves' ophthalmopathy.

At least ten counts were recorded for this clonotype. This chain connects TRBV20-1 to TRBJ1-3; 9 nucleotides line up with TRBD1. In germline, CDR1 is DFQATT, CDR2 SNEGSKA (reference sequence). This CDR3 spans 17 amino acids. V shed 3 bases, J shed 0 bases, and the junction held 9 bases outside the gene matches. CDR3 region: CSASLRDRANSGNTIYF. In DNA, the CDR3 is TGCAGTGCTAGTTTGAGGGACAGGGCCAACTCTGGAAACACCATATATTTT.

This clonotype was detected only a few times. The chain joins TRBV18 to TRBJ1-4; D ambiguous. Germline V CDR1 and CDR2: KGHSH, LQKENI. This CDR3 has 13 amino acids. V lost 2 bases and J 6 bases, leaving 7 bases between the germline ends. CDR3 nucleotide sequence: TGTGCCAGCTCACCATTGCCGTATGAAAAACTGTTTTTT. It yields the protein CASSPLPYEKLFF.

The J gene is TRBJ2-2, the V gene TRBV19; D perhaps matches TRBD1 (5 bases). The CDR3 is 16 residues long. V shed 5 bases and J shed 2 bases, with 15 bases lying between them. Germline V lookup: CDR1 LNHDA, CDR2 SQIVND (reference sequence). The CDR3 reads CASSFGRQGNTGELFF. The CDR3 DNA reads TGTGCCAGTAGTTTTGGGCGGCAGGGAAACACCGGGGAGCTGTTTTTT. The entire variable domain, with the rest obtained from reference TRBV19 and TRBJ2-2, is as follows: DGGITQSPKYLFRKEGQNVTLSCEQNLNHDAMYWYRQDPGQGLRLIYYSQIVNDFQKGDIAEGYSVSREKKESFPLTVTSAQKNPTAFYLCASSFGRQGNTGELFFGEGSRLTVL.

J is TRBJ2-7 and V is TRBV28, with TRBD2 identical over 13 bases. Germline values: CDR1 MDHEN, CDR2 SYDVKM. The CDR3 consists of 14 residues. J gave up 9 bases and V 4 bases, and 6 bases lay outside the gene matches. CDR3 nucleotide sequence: TGTGCCAGCAGTTCCTACAGACTAGCGGGAGGGCAGTACTTC. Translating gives CASSSYRLAGGQYF.

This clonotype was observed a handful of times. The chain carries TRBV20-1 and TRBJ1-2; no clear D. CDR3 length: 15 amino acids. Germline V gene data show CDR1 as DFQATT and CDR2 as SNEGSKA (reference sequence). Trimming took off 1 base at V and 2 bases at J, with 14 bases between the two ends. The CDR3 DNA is TGCAGTGCTAGAGTTCTCGGGGATTTCAACTATGGCTACACCTTC. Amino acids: CSARVLGDFNYGYTF.

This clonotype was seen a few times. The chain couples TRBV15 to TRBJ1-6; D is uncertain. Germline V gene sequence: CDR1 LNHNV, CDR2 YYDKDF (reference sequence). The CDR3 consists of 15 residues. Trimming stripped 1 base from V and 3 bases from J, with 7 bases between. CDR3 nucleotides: TGTGCCACCAGCAGAGTGGGTTTCTATAATTCACCCCTCCACTTT. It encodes CATSRVGFYNSPLHF. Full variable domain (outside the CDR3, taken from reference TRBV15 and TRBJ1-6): DAMVIQNPRYQVTQFGKPVTLSCSQTLNHNVMYWYQQKSSQAPKLLFHYYDKDFNNEADTPDNFQSRRPNTSFCFLDIRSPGLGDTAMYLCATSRVGFYNSPLHFGNGTRLTVT.

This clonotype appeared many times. CDR3: CASRVPGSGSYEQYF. The CDR3 DNA is TGTGCCAGCAGGGTCCCAGGGTCGGGGTCCTACGAGCAGTACTTC. The V call is TRBV27, the J call TRBJ2-7, with D perhaps matching TRBD1 or TRBD2 (5 bases each). V was shortened by 6 bases and J by 1 base, with 16 bases between the two germline ends. Germline lookup yields CDR1 MNHEY and CDR2 SMNVEV (reference sequence). The CDR3 has 15 amino acids.

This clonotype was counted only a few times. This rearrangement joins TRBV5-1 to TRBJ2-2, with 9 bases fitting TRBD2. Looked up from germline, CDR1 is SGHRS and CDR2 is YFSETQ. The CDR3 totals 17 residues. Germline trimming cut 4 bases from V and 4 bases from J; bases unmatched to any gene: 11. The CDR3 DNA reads TGCGCCAGCAGCCCCAGCGGGGGGTTAAGTCCCACCGGGGAGCTGTTTTTT. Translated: CASSPSGGLSPTGELFF. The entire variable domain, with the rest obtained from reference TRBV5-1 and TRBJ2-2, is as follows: KAGVTQTPRYLIKTRGQQVTLSCSPISGHRSVSWYQQTPGQGLQFLFEYFSETQRNKGNFPGRFSGRQFSNSRSEMNVSTLELGDSALYLCASSPSGGLSPTGELFFGEGSRLTVL.

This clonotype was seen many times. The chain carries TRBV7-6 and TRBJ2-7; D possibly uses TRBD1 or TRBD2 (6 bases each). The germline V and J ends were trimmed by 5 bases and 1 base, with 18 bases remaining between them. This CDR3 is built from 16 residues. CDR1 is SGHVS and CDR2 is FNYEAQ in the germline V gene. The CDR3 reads CASSPGGQGPSYEQYF. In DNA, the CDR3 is TGTGCCAGCAGCCCCGGGGGCCAGGGGCCGTCCTACGAGCAGTACTTC.

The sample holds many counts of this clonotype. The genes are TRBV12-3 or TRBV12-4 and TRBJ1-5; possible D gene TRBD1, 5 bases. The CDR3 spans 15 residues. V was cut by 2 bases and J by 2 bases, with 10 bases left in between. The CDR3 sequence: CASSLRGFGNQPQHF. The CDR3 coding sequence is TGTGCCAGCAGTTTAAGGGGATTTGGCAATCAGCCCCAGCATTTT.

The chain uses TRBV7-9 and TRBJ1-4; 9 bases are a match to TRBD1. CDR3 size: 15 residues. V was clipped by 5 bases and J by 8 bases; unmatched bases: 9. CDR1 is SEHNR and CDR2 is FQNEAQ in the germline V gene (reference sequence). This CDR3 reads CASSRRGQGEEKLFF. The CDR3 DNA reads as TGTGCCAGCAGCCGTCGGGGACAGGGTGAGGAAAAACTGTTTTTT.

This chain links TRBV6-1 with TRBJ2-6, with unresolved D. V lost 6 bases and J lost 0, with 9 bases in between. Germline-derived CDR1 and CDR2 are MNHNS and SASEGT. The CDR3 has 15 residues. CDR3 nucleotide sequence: TGTGCCAGCAGCCCAAGTAGCTCTGGGGCCAACGTCCTGACTTTC. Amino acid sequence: CASSPSSSGANVLTF.

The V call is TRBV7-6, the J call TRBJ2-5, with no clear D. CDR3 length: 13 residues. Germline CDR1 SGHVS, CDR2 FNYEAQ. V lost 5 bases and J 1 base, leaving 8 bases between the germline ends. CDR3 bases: TGTGCCAGCAGCGCGAACCGCCAAGAGACCCAGTACTTC. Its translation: CASSANRQETQYF.

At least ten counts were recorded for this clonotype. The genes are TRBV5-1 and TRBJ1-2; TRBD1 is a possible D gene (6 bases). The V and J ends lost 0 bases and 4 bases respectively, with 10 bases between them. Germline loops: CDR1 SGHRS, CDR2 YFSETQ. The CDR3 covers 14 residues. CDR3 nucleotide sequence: TGCGCCAGCAGCTTGGGGGGGCCCGGCTATGGCTACACCTTC. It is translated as CASSLGGPGYGYTF.

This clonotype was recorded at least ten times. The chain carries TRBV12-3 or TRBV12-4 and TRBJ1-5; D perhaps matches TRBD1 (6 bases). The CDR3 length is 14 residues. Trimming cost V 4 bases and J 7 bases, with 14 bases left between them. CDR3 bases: TGTGCCAGCAGTTGGGCAGGGGTCCTACAGCCCCAGCATTTT. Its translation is CASSWAGVLQPQHF.

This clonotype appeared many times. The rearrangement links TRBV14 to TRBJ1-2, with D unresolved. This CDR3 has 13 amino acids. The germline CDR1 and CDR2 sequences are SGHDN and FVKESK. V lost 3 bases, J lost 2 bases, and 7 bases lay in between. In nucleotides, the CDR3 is TGTGCCAGCAGCCAGTACCAGAACTATGGCTACACCTTC. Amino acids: CASSQYQNYGYTF.

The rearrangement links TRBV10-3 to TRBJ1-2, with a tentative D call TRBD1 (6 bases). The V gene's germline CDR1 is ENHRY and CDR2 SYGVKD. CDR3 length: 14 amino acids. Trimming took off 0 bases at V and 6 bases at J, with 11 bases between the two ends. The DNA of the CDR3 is TGTGCCATCAGTGAGTCGGAAAAGGGGGATGGCTACACCTTC. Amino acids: CAISESEKGDGYTF.

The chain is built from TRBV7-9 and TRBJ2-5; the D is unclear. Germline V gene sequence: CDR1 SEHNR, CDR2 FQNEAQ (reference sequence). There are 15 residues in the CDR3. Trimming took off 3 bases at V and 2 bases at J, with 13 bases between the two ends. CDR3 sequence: CASSLSSESQETQYF. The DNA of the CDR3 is TGTGCCAGCAGCTTGTCCTCAGAGTCACAAGAGACCCAGTACTTC.

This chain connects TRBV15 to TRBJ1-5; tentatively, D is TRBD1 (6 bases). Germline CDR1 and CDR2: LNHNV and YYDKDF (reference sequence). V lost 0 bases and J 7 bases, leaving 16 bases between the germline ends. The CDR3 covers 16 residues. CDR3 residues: CATSRDAAGVQQPQHF. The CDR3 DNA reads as TGTGCCACCAGCAGAGATGCGGCAGGGGTTCAACAGCCCCAGCATTTT.

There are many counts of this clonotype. CDR3 loop: CASSLSGSLFRETQYF. DNA for the CDR3: TGTGCCAGCAGCTTATCTGGTAGTCTCTTTCGGGAGACCCAGTACTTC. The chain combines TRBV7-3 with TRBJ2-5; no firm D call. Germline V CDR1 and CDR2: SGHTA, FQGTGA. V was clipped by 2 bases and J by 5 bases, with 18 bases between them. The CDR3 extends over 16 amino acids.

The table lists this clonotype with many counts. The CDR3 DNA sequence: TGTGCCAGCAGGAAGGTTGAGGGGCGGGGGACTGAAGCTTTCTTT. Translation gives CASRKVEGRGTEAFF. This chain joins TRBV6-1 and TRBJ1-1; D might be TRBD1 (5 bases). The CDR3 contains 15 residues. The V gene's germline CDR1 is MNHNS and CDR2 SASEGT. Trimming left V 6 bases short and J 5 bases short, with 19 bases between.

The CDR3 DNA reads as TGTGCCAGCAGCCAAGCGAGCGGGGAATCCTACGAGCAGTACTTC. Its translation: CASSQASGESYEQYF. This rearrangement joins TRBV4-2 to TRBJ2-7; 7 bases are shared with TRBD2. From germline, CDR1 is LGHNA and CDR2 YNFKEQ. The V segment lost 1 base and the J segment 1 base; nucleotides outside the gene matches: 4. The CDR3 runs 15 residues.

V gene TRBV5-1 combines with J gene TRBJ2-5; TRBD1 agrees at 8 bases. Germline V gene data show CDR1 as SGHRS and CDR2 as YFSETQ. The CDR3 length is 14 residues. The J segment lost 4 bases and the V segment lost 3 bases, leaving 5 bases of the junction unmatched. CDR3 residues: CASSSGQGSETQYF. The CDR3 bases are TGCGCCAGCAGCTCAGGACAGGGCTCAGAGACCCAGTACTTC.

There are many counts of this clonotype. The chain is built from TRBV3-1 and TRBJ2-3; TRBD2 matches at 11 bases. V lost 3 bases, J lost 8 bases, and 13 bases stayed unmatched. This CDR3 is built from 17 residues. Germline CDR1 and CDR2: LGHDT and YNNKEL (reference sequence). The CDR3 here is CASSQEGTALAGGTQYF. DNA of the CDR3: TGTGCCAGCAGCCAGGAAGGGACAGCTCTAGCGGGGGGTACGCAGTATTTT.

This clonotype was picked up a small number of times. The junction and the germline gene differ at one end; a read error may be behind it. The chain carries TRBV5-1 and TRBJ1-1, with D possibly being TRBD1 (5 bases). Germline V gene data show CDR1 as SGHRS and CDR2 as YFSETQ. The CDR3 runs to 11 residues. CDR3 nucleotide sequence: TGCGCCAGCACCTTGGGGGAGACAGCTTTCTTT. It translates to CASTLGETAFF.

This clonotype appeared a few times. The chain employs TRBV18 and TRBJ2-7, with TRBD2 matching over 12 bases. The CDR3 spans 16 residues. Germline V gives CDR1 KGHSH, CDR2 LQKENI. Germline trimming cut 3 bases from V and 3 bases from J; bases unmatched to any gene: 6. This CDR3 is CASSPSSGRASYEQYF. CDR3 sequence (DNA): TGTGCCAGCTCACCCTCTAGCGGGAGGGCCAGCTACGAGCAGTACTTC.

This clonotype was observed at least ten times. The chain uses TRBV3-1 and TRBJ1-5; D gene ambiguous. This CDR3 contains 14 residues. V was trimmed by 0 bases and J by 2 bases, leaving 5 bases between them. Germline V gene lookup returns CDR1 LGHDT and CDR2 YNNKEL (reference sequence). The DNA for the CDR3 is TGTGCCAGCAGCCAAGATAACGGCAATCAGCCCCAGCATTTT. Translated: CASSQDNGNQPQHF. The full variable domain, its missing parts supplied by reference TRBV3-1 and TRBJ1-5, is DTAVSQTPKYLVTQMGNDKSIKCEQNLGHDTMYWYKQDSKKFLKIMFSYNNKELIINETVPNRFSPKSPDKAHLNLHINSLELGDSAVYFCASSQDNGNQPQHFGDGTRLSIL.

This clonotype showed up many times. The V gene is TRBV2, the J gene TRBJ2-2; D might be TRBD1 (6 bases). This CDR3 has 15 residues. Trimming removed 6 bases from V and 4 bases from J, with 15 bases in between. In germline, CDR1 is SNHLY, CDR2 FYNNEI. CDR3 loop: CASSSSGGLTGELFF. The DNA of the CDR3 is TGTGCCAGCAGCAGTTCTGGGGGCCTCACCGGGGAGCTGTTTTTT.